This T cell receptor (beta chain) stems from a study of blood T cells in healthy people across ages. PCR was performed a second time for roughly 7 to 11 cycles using a sample-barcoded 5' primer and a J-beta primer mix. TCRdb analysed the 5' RACE reads with MiXCR anew, one entry per CDR3 protein. The sample gives roughly 1.6 million distinct CDR3 sequences, roughly 32% of which show up once; approximately 11% is in the top ten. This clonotype was detected a few times. Trimming pared 4 bases from V and 11 bases from J, leaving 23 bases between. This CDR3 is built from 15 residues. Germline loops: CDR1 MDHEN, CDR2 SYDVKM.

Sequenced material: blood. This TCR derives from a woman in her twenties or thirties in good health. The rearrangement uses TRBV28 and TRBJ2-5; D not resolved. The CDR3 nucleotides are TGTGCCAGCAGTTCCCCCCTGGGCCCCGCCGCGGAGCAGTACTTC. Translated, it gives CASSSPLGPAAEQYF.